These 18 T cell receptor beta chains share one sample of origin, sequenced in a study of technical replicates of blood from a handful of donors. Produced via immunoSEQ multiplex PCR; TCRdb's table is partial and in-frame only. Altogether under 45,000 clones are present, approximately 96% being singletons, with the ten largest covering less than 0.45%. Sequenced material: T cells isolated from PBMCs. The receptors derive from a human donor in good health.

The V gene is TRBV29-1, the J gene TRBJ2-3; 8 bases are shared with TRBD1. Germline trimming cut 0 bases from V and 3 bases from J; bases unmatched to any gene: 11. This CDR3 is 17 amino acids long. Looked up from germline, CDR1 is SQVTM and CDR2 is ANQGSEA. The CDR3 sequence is CSVEEGRTGSRTDTQYF. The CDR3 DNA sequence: TGCAGCGTTGAAGAGGGGAGGACAGGGTCTAGGACAGATACGCAGTATTTT.

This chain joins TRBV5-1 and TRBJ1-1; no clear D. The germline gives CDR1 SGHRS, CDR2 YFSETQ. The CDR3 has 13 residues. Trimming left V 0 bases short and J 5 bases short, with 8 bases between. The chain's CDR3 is CASSLGSRTEAFF. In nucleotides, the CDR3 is TGCGCCAGCAGCTTGGGGTCGAGGACTGAAGCTTTCTTT.

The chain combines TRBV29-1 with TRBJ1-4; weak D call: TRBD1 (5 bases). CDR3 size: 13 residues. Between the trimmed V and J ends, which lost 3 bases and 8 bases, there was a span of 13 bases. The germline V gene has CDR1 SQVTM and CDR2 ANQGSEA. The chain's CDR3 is CSVEAGFQEKLFF. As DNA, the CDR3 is TGCAGCGTTGAGGCAGGGTTTCAAGAAAAACTGTTTTTT.

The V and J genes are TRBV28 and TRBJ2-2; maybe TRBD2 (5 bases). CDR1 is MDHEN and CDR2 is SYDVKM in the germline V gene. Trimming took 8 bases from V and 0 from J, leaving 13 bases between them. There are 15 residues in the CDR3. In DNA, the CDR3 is TGTGCCAGCGGTTACGGGAATACGAACACCGGGGAGCTGTTTTTT. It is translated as CASGYGNTNTGELFF.

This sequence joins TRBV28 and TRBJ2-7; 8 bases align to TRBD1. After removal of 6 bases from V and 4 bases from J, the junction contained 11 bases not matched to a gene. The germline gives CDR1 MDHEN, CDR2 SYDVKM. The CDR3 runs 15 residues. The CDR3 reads CASSSRRGHGYEQYF. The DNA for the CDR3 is TGTGCCAGCAGCTCACGCAGGGGGCACGGGTACGAGCAGTACTTC.

CDR3 sequence (DNA): TGTGCCAGCAGCTTGGGGGGTTCTGAAGCTTTCTTT. As protein: CASSLGGSEAFF. The chain combines TRBV7-9 with TRBJ1-1; tentative D call: TRBD1 (5 bases). The CDR3 extends over 12 amino acids. CDR1 and CDR2 (germline): SEHNR, FQNEAQ (reference sequence). The V end was cut by 3 bases, the J end by 6 bases, with 8 bases between.

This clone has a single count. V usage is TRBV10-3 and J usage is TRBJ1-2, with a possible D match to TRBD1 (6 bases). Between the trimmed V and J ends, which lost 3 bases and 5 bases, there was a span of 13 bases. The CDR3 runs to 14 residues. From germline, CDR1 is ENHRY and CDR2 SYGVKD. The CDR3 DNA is TGTGCCATCAGTGAAGGCACAGGGTGGTATGGCTACACCTTC. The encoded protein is CAISEGTGWYGYTF.

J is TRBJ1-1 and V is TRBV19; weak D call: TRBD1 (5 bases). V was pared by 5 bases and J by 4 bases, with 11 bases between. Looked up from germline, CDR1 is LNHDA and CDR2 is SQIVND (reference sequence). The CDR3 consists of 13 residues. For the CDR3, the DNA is TGTGCCAGTAGTTACTTGGGGGGCACTGAAGCTTTCTTT. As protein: CASSYLGGTEAFF.

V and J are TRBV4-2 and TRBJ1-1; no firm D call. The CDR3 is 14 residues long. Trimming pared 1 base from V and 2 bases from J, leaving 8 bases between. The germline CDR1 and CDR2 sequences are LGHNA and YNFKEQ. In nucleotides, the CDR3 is TGTGCCAGCAGCCAAGTGGTAGAAAACACTGAAGCTTTCTTT. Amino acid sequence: CASSQVVENTEAFF.

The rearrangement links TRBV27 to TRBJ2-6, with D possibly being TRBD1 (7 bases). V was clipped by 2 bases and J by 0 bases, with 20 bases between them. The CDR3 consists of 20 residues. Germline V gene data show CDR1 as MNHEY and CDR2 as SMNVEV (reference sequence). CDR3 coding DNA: TGTGCCAGCAGTTTACGGGGGACAGTCCTAAAACACTCTGGGGCCAACGTCCTGACTTTC. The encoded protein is CASSLRGTVLKHSGANVLTF.

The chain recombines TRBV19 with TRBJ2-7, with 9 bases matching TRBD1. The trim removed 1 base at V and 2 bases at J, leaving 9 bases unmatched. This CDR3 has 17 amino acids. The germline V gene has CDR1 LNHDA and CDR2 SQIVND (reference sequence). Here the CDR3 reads CASSIVRDRAFAYEQYF. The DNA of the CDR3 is TGTGCCAGTAGTATAGTCCGGGACAGGGCGTTCGCCTACGAGCAGTACTTC. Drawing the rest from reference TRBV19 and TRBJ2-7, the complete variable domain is DGGITQSPKYLFRKEGQNVTLSCEQNLNHDAMYWYRQDPGQGLRLIYYSQIVNDFQKGDIAEGYSVSREKKESFPLTVTSAQKNPTAFYLCASSIVRDRAFAYEQYFGPGTRLTVT.

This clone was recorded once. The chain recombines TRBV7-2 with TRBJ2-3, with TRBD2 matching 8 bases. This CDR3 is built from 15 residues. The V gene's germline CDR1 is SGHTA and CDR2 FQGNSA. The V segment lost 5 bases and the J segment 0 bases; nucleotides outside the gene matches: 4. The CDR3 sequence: CASSDSGKSTDTQYF. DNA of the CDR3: TGTGCCAGCAGCGATAGCGGGAAAAGCACAGATACGCAGTATTTT.

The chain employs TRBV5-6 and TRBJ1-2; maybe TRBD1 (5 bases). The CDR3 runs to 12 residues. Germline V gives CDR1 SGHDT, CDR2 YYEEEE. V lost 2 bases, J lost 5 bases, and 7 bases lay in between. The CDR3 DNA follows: TGTGCCAGCAGCTTAGGGGAATATGGCTACACCTTC. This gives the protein CASSLGEYGYTF.

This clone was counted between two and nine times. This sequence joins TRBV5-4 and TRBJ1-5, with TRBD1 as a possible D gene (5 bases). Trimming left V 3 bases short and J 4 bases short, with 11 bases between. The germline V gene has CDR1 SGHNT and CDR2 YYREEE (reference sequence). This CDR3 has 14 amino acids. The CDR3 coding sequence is TGTGCCAGCAGCTCCGGGACTGCGAATCAGCCCCAGCATTTT. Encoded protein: CASSSGTANQPQHF.

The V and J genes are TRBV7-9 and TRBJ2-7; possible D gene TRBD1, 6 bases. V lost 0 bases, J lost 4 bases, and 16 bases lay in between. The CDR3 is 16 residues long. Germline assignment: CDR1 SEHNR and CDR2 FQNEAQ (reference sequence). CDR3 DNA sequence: TGTGCCAGCAGCTTAGCTGGAACCGGGACACCTTACGAGCAGTACTTC. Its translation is CASSLAGTGTPYEQYF.

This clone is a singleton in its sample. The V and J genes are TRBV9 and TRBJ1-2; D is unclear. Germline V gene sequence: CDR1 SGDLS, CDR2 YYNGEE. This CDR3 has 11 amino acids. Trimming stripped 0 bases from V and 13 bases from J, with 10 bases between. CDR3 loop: CASSVAGEGTF. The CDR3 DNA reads TGTGCCAGCAGCGTAGCCGGGGAAGGCACCTTC.

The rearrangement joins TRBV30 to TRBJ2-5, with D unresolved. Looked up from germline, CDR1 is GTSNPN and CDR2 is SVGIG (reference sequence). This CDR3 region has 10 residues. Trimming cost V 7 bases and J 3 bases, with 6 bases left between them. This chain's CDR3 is CAYSKETQYF. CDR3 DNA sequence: TGTGCCTACAGTAAAGAGACCCAGTACTTC.

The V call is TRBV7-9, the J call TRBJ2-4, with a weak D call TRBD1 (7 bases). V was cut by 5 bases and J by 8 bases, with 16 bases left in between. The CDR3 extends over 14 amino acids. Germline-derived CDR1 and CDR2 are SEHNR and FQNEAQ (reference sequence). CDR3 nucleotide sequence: TGTGCCAGCAGCCCGGGGGACAGAACGTACATTCAGTACTTC. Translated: CASSPGDRTYIQYF.